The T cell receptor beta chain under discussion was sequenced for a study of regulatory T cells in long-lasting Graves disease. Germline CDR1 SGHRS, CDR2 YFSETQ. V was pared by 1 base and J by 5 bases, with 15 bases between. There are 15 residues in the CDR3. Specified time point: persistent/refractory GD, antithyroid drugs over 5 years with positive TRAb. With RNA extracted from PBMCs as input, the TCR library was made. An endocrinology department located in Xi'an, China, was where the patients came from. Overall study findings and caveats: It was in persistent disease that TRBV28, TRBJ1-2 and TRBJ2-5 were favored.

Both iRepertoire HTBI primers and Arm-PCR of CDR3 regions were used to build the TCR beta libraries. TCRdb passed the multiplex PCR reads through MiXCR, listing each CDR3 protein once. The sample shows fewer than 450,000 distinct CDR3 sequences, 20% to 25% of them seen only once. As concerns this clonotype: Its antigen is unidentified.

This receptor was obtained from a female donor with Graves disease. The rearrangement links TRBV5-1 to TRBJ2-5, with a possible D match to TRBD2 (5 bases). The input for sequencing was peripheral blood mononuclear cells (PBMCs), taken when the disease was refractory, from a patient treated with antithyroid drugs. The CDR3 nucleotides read TGCGCCAGCAGCTTGAATTCGGGAAAGGAGGAGACCCAGTACTTC. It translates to CASSLNSGKEETQYF.